This TCR beta chain stems from a study of blood T cell repertoires in COVID-19. Using immunoSEQ multiplex PCR, the repertoire was profiled, and TCRdb retains in-frame clones only, with some absent. This table has roughly 300,000 clones, approximately 85% appearing once. The sample was peripheral blood. The origin of this receptor is a human donor in a cohort sampled during active COVID-19.

In nucleotides, the CDR3 is TGTGCCAGCAGCTTAGCCGACCCCTTCGAGGGTACGCAGTATTTT. Protein product: CASSLADPFEGTQYF. The gene calls are TRBV7-3 and TRBJ2-3, with a tentative D call TRBD2 (5 bases). The CDR3 has 15 residues. CDR1 and CDR2 (germline): SGHTA, FQGTGA. V gave up 2 bases and J gave up 8 bases, with 17 bases separating them.